This T cell receptor beta chain emerged from a study of shared T cell receptors in the human thymus. Profiled with immunoSEQ multiplex PCR; TCRdb holds only in-frame clones, not every one. The sample contains over 650,000 clones, roughly 86% of which appear only once. Germline CDR1 reads KGHSH; CDR2 reads LQKENI. This CDR3 comprises 14 residues. Trimming stripped 6 bases from V and 6 bases from J, with 17 bases between. The sample was also reused in another study, on human thymus T cells. From that study: Healthy Finnish infants having corrective surgery for congenital heart defects served as donors.

The TCR comes from a boy in the first two years of life with a congenital heart defect. Sequencing was carried out using thymocytes. V usage is TRBV18 and J usage is TRBJ1-2, with a tentative D call TRBD1 (5 bases). CDR3 DNA: TGTGCCAGCTCTCCGGGGGGGATTCTGCATGGCTACACCTTC. It specifies CASSPGGILHGYTF. Complete variable domain (other parts from reference TRBV18 and TRBJ1-2): NAGVMQNPRHLVRRRGQEARLRCSPMKGHSHVYWYRQLPEEGLKFMVYLQKENIIDESGMPKERFSAEFPKEGPSILRIQQVVRGDSAAYFCASSPGGILHGYTFGSGTRLTVV.